This T cell receptor (beta chain) came from a study of T cells in localized non-small cell lung cancer. This CDR3 is 15 amino acids long. Trimming left V 5 bases short and J 0 bases short, with 12 bases between. Germline V CDR1 and CDR2: SGHTS, YDEGEE. In regard to this clone: Its specificity is unknown.

Sequencing was performed with immunoSEQ multiplex PCR; in TCRdb, only in-frame clones are kept and a portion is missing. In the table there are roughly 48,000 clones, 60% to 85% of which are singletons. Study results and limitations: Adjacent lung exhibited a median of about 50 among the 100 most abundant tumor clones. Uninvolved adjacent lung showed the highest T cell clonality, exceeding tumor. Sequencing was limited to one tumor region, leaving the possibility of heterogeneity open.

This TCR derives from a man aged 35 to 69 with stage I squamous cell lung carcinoma. This specimen consisted of peripheral blood, obtained before any cancer treatment. J is TRBJ2-1 and V is TRBV5-8, with D tentatively TRBD1 (6 bases). CDR3 DNA: TGTGCCAGCAGGGGCACAGGGAGCTCCTACAATGAGCAGTTCTTC. It codes for CASRGTGSSYNEQFF.